The sequence of this T cell receptor (beta chain) was determined in a study of early T cells in non-severe SARS-CoV-2 infection. There are 15 residues in the CDR3. The V and J ends lost 1 base and 6 bases, in that order; junction bases with no gene match: 4. Per the germline V gene, CDR1 is LNHNV and CDR2 is YYDKDF (reference sequence). This clonotype was seen many times. Researchers attached unique molecular identifiers to individual cDNA molecules. MiXCR, applied by TCRdb to the 5' RACE reads, yields one record per CDR3 protein. This sample has 20,000 to 30,000 distinct CDR3 sequences, with about 4% found just once.

The chain has TRBV15 and TRBJ2-3; 10 nucleotides agree with TRBD2. This TCR was recovered from an adult who was a healthcare worker with PCR-confirmed SARS-CoV-2 infection or an uninfected control (not recorded which). Input material: whole blood. This chain's CDR3 is CATSRVLAGSDTQYF. DNA of the CDR3: TGTGCCACCAGCAGAGTACTAGCGGGATCCGATACGCAGTATTTT.